This T cell receptor (beta chain) was sequenced during a study of T cell changes during pregnancy in multiple sclerosis. Germline V lookup: CDR1 SNHLY, CDR2 FYNNEI. Trimming left V 4 bases short and J 7 bases short, with 17 bases between. CDR3 size: 15 residues. Assay: immunoSEQ multiplex PCR; the TCRdb copy retains only in-frame clones and omits some. The data show approximately 100,000 clones, with approximately 90% seen just once and 0.75% to 0.95% held by the top ten. The receptor was derived from a female donor with multiple sclerosis, enrolled in a pregnancy study. Sequenced here: peripheral blood, sampled after pregnancy. The chain recombines TRBV2 with TRBJ2-1, with no clear D. This CDR3 reads CASSGTLLQRNEQFF. The CDR3 DNA sequence: TGTGCCAGCAGTGGCACTCTATTGCAGCGAAATGAGCAGTTCTTC.